These 2 T cell receptor beta chains were sequenced from one sample in a study of early stage breast cancer tumors. Assay used: immunoSEQ multiplex PCR; TCRdb lists only in-frame clones, some missing. The sample lists some 29,000 clones; approximately 84% were seen once. The sequencing input was blood. The receptors shown here come from a person aged 45-65 years with breast cancer.

The chain links TRBV5-4 to TRBJ2-1; TRBD1 matches 10 bases. V lost 4 bases and J lost 5; bases outside the gene matches: 18. Per the germline V gene, CDR1 is SGHNT and CDR2 is YYREEE (reference sequence). This CDR3 has 19 residues. The CDR3 DNA reads TGTGCCAGCAGCCTACCGACAGGGGGCCTCGCGGGAGTTCACAATGAGCAGTTCTTC. Its translation is CASSLPTGGLAGVHNEQFF. Full variable domain (outside the CDR3, taken from reference TRBV5-4 and TRBJ2-1): ETGVTQSPTHLIKTRGQQVTLRCSSQSGHNTVSWYQQALGQGPQFIFQYYREEENGRGNFPPRFSGLQFPNYSSELNVNALELDDSALYLCASSLPTGGLAGVHNEQFFGPGTRLTVL.

By frequency in the sample, this clone is medium-sized. The chain employs TRBV19 and TRBJ2-2, with 8 bases identical to TRBD2. Trimming cost V 8 bases and J 0 bases; bases outside gene matches: 5. The germline V gene has CDR1 LNHDA and CDR2 SQIVND (reference sequence). CDR3 size: 15 residues. CDR3 protein: CASGRGAANTGELFF. CDR3 nucleotide sequence: TGTGCCAGTGGGCGGGGGGCCGCGAACACCGGGGAGCTGTTTTTT. Complete variable domain (other parts from reference TRBV19 and TRBJ2-2): DGGITQSPKYLFRKEGQNVTLSCEQNLNHDAMYWYRQDPGQGLRLIYYSQIVNDFQKGDIAEGYSVSREKKESFPLTVTSAQKNPTAFYLCASGRGAANTGELFFGEGSRLTVL.